A single sample gave rise to the 31 T cell receptor beta chains below, sequenced in a study of blood T cell repertoires in COVID-19. TCRdb's table, derived via immunoSEQ multiplex PCR, lists solely in-frame clones and lacks some. The table has approximately 100,000 clones, less than 85% seen once. Sample: peripheral blood. These receptors were taken from a woman aged 55-75 years with acute or convalescent COVID-19.

The chain uses TRBV30 and TRBJ2-3; TRBD2 aligns across 7 bases. Unmatched junction bases numbered 4, after V lost 3 bases and J lost 1 base. Per germline, CDR1 GTSNPN and CDR2 SVGIG (reference sequence). This CDR3 has 14 amino acids. The CDR3 DNA is TGTGCCTGGAGCAAAAGCGGGGGCACAGATACGCAGTATTTT. Its translation: CAWSKSGGTDTQYF.

The count of this clone is one. J is TRBJ1-1 and V is TRBV20-1, with 7 positions matching TRBD1. With V trimmed by 3 bases and J by 1 base, 2 bases remained unmatched. From germline, CDR1 is DFQATT and CDR2 SNEGSKA (reference sequence). The CDR3 consists of 13 residues. CDR3: CSASGQENTEAFF. In DNA, the CDR3 is TGCAGTGCTAGTGGACAGGAGAACACTGAAGCTTTCTTT.

Details on this clone: This CDR3 is also generated by other DNA sequences in the sample. The rearrangement links TRBV5-1 to TRBJ1-1; TRBD1 aligns across 12 bases. CDR1 SGHRS and CDR2 YFSETQ come from the germline V gene. Germline trimming cut 4 bases from V and 5 bases from J; bases unmatched to any gene: 3. The CDR3 has 14 amino acids. CDR3 DNA: TGCGCCAGCAGCGGGACAGGGGGCAGAACTGAAGCTTTCTTT. Encoded protein: CASSGTGGRTEAFF.

This clone was seen a few times. This chain joins TRBV6-5 and TRBJ1-2, with D possibly matching TRBD1 (5 bases). Trimming pared 2 bases from V and 8 bases from J, leaving 12 bases between. Germline V gene lookup returns CDR1 MNHEY and CDR2 SVGAGI. The CDR3 is 13 amino acids. CDR3 sequence (DNA): TGTGCCAGCAGTTACACGACTTGGGGCGGCTACACCTTC. It encodes CASSYTTWGGYTF.

In its sample, this clone was seen once. The V and J genes are TRBV5-4 and TRBJ2-5; weak D call: TRBD2 (5 bases). The CDR3 sequence is 14 residues long. Germline loops: CDR1 SGHNT, CDR2 YYREEE (reference sequence). V dropped 0 bases and J dropped 5 bases, with 11 bases sitting between them. CDR3: CASSLGPSGETQYF. In DNA form, the CDR3 reads TGTGCCAGCAGCTTGGGACCTTCGGGGGAGACCCAGTACTTC.

This clone has a single count. J is TRBJ2-7 and V is TRBV2, with a possible D match to TRBD1 (5 bases). The CDR3 length is 18 residues. Germline V lookup: CDR1 SNHLY, CDR2 FYNNEI. Between the trimmed V and J ends, which lost 1 base and 3 bases, there was a span of 22 bases. CDR3 coding DNA: TGTGCCAGCAGTGAAGAGACAGAAACAGGCTTAATTTTCTACGAGCAGTACTTC. Its protein is CASSEETETGLIFYEQYF.

The chain couples TRBV7-2 to TRBJ1-1; D may be TRBD1 (6 bases). Trimming stripped 2 bases from V and 5 bases from J, with 12 bases between. Germline loops: CDR1 SGHTA, CDR2 FQGNSA. The CDR3 totals 14 residues. The chain's CDR3 is CASSLSAGETEAFF. The CDR3 nucleotides read TGTGCCAGCAGCTTATCGGCAGGGGAGACTGAAGCTTTCTTT.

The chain employs TRBV6-5 and TRBJ1-2; D unresolved. CDR3 size: 14 residues. Germline-derived CDR1 and CDR2 are MNHEY and SVGAGI. Trimming took off 4 bases at V and 7 bases at J, with 16 bases between the two ends. For the CDR3, the DNA is TGTGCCAGCAGTTCCCCGTATAGGGAGGGTGGCTACACCTTC. It codes for CASSSPYREGGYTF.

This clone was found a few times. V is TRBV2 and J is TRBJ2-5, with a possible D match to TRBD2 (5 bases). Trimming removed 5 bases at V and 5 bases at J, with 12 bases between. The CDR3 sequence is 13 residues long. Germline V lookup: CDR1 SNHLY, CDR2 FYNNEI. CDR3 protein: CASSTGDPETQYF. CDR3 DNA sequence: TGTGCCAGCAGTACCGGGGATCCGGAGACCCAGTACTTC.

The rearrangement uses TRBV2 and TRBJ2-7; tentatively, D is TRBD1 (8 bases). The V gene lost 6 bases and the J gene lost 6 bases, with 18 bases spanning the gap. The CDR3 covers 14 residues. Germline V CDR1 and CDR2: SNHLY, FYNNEI. The CDR3 spells CASRPSGTGGEQYF. CDR3 bases: TGTGCCAGCAGACCCAGCGGGACAGGCGGCGAGCAGTACTTC.

The chain employs TRBV2 and TRBJ1-5; D is perhaps TRBD1 (5 bases). Trimming stripped 5 bases from V and 3 bases from J, with 17 bases between. Germline V CDR1 and CDR2: SNHLY, FYNNEI. This CDR3 region has 16 residues. CDR3 sequence: CASSRRTTFDNQPQHF. In nucleotides, the CDR3 is TGTGCCAGCAGTAGAAGGACAACATTTGACAATCAGCCCCAGCATTTT.

V gene TRBV7-9 combines with J gene TRBJ2-1, with TRBD2 matching over 11 bases. J lost 7 bases, V lost 2 bases, and 7 bases had no gene match. CDR3 size: 16 residues. Germline lookup yields CDR1 SEHNR and CDR2 FQNEAQ (reference sequence). The CDR3 here is CASSLTSGGPGNEQFF. The CDR3 nucleotides are TGTGCCAGCAGCTTAACTAGCGGGGGCCCTGGGAATGAGCAGTTCTTC.

This chain joins TRBV18 and TRBJ1-2; D gene uncertain. Germline V lookup: CDR1 KGHSH, CDR2 LQKENI. V lost 0 bases to trimming and J lost 5 bases, with 10 bases between them. The length of the CDR3 is 14 residues. The CDR3 spells CASSPPAGLYGYTF. The CDR3 DNA follows: TGTGCCAGCTCACCACCGGCAGGATTATATGGCTACACCTTC.

J is TRBJ1-3 and V is TRBV18; D uncertain. CDR3 length equals 14 residues. Trimming cost V 2 bases and J 0 bases, with 5 bases left between them. Germline V gene data show CDR1 as KGHSH and CDR2 as LQKENI. CDR3 in DNA: TGTGCCAGCTCACCATCTAGCTCTGGAAACACCATATATTTT. Amino acids: CASSPSSSGNTIYF.

V is TRBV19 and J is TRBJ2-5, with 8 bases aligning to TRBD1. V was pared by 6 bases and J by 6 bases, with 6 bases of the junction left unmatched. Germline V gene sequence: CDR1 LNHDA, CDR2 SQIVND (reference sequence). CDR3 length equals 13 residues. CDR3 sequence reads: CASRVQGAKTQYF. The CDR3 DNA follows: TGTGCCAGTAGGGTTCAGGGGGCGAAGACCCAGTACTTC.

V gene TRBV7-3 combines with J gene TRBJ1-1, with a possible D match to TRBD1 (6 bases). Trimming left V 5 bases short and J 5 bases short, with 15 bases between. The CDR3 sequence is 14 residues long. The V gene's germline CDR1 is SGHTA and CDR2 FQGTGA. The CDR3 is CASSLGNRETEAFF. The CDR3 bases are TGTGCCAGCAGCCTAGGAAACAGGGAAACTGAAGCTTTCTTT. Together with reference TRBV7-3 and TRBJ1-1, the CDR3 gives the full variable domain: GAGVSQTPSNKVTEKGKYVELRCDPISGHTALYWYRQSLGQGPEFLIYFQGTGAADDSGLPNDRFFAVRPEGSVSTLKIQRTERGDSAVYLCASSLGNRETEAFFGQGTRLTVV.

The rearrangement joins TRBV7-9 to TRBJ1-4; D is possibly TRBD1 (6 bases). The germline gives CDR1 SEHNR, CDR2 FQNEAQ (reference sequence). V lost 5 bases and J 0 bases, leaving 13 bases between the germline ends. The CDR3 extends over 16 amino acids. The CDR3 region is CASSHGNRATNEKLFF. Written as DNA, the CDR3 is TGTGCCAGCAGCCACGGAAACAGGGCAACTAATGAAAAACTGTTTTTT.

The CDR3 DNA reads as TGCGCCAGCAGTACTAGCGGGGGGGCGATCAATGAGCAGTTCTTC. Amino acids: CASSTSGGAINEQFF. V is TRBV4-3 and J is TRBJ2-1; TRBD2 matches at 13 bases. The CDR3 covers 15 residues. V dropped 6 bases and J dropped 6; count of bases not matched to a gene: 5. The germline CDR1 and CDR2 sequences are LGHNA and YSLEER.

J is TRBJ1-4 and V is TRBV11-3, with D possibly being TRBD1 (5 bases). Germline CDR1 is SGHNT and CDR2 is YENEEA. V lost 5 bases, J lost 10 bases, and 11 bases lay in between. The CDR3 is 12 amino acids. DNA of the CDR3: TGTGCCAGCAGCACTTCCGGGGGAAAACTGTTTTTT. Its translation is CASSTSGGKLFF.

This chain links TRBV7-3 with TRBJ2-7, with 7 positions matching TRBD2. The J segment lost 4 bases and the V segment lost 1 base, leaving 4 bases of the junction unmatched. The CDR3 covers 14 residues. CDR1 SGHTA and CDR2 FQGTGA come from the germline V gene. CDR3 sequence: CASSLMGGEYEQYF. CDR3 DNA sequence: TGTGCCAGCAGCTTAATGGGAGGGGAGTACGAGCAGTACTTC.

This chain connects TRBV29-1 to TRBJ2-4; D unresolved. Trimming left V 4 bases short and J 2 bases short, with 12 bases between. Germline V lookup: CDR1 SQVTM, CDR2 ANQGSEA. The CDR3 contains 14 residues. The CDR3 coding sequence is TGCAGCGTTGGGTCCCAGGCGACCAAAAACATTCAGTACTTC. It encodes CSVGSQATKNIQYF.

The chain combines TRBV5-1 with TRBJ2-7, with 9 bases fitting TRBD1. Per germline, CDR1 SGHRS and CDR2 YFSETQ. This CDR3 comprises 18 residues. J lost 1 base, V lost 4 bases, and 15 bases had no gene match. CDR3 residues: CASSGPPGQGLSSYEQYF. The CDR3 nucleotides are TGCGCCAGCAGCGGACCCCCGGGACAGGGCTTGAGTTCCTACGAGCAGTACTTC.

This rearrangement joins TRBV7-2 to TRBJ1-4, with D possibly TRBD1 on 6 matching bases. This CDR3 is 13 amino acids long. Germline V gives CDR1 SGHTA, CDR2 FQGNSA. With 1 base removed from V and 10 bases from J, the gap between germline ends came to 10 bases. CDR3: CASSLEGHLKLFF. The CDR3 coding sequence is TGTGCCAGCAGCTTAGAGGGACATCTAAAACTGTTTTTT. Full variable domain (outside the CDR3, taken from reference TRBV7-2 and TRBJ1-4): GAGVSQSPSNKVTEKGKDVELRCDPISGHTALYWYRQSLGQGLEFLIYFQGNSAPDKSGLPSDRFSAERTGGSVSTLTIQRTQQEDSAVYLCASSLEGHLKLFFGSGTQLSVL.

This clone was counted between two and nine times. The sample holds other DNA sequences that translate to the same CDR3. V gene TRBV20-1 combines with J gene TRBJ1-1; possible D gene TRBD1, 6 bases. CDR1 is DFQATT and CDR2 is SNEGSKA in the germline V gene (reference sequence). The CDR3 runs to 14 residues. V lost 3 bases and J 1 base, leaving 12 bases between the germline ends. Here the CDR3 reads CSASSGTQNTEAFF. In DNA form, the CDR3 reads TGCAGTGCTAGTTCCGGGACACAGAACACTGAAGCTTTCTTT.

The V and J genes are TRBV18 and TRBJ1-2, with 9 positions matching TRBD1. The CDR3 totals 15 residues. The V gene end was trimmed by 2 bases and the J gene end by 13 bases; junction bases not matched to a gene: 14. Germline V CDR1 and CDR2: KGHSH, LQKENI. Here the CDR3 DNA reads TGTGCCAGCTCACCAACCGGGACAGGGTTATTTCTGTCCACCTTC. It specifies CASSPTGTGLFLSTF.

The chain combines TRBV2 with TRBJ1-5, with D possibly being TRBD1 (6 bases). This CDR3 region has 14 residues. Trimming took off 6 bases at V and 4 bases at J, with 13 bases between the two ends. Germline-derived CDR1 and CDR2 are SNHLY and FYNNEI. CDR3 in DNA: TGTGCCAGCAGGGACCCGACAGGTAATCAGCCCCAGCATTTT. Amino acid sequence: CASRDPTGNQPQHF.

J is TRBJ1-4 and V is TRBV11-3; maybe TRBD1 (6 bases). Germline V gene sequence: CDR1 SGHNT, CDR2 YENEEA. The CDR3 runs to 17 residues. The V gene lost 5 bases and the J gene lost 5 bases, with 21 bases spanning the gap. DNA of the CDR3: TGTGCCAGCAGCCTCCAACGCAGGGGAAAGCGCAATGAAAAACTGTTTTTT. Residues: CASSLQRRGKRNEKLFF.

The chain carries TRBV19 and TRBJ1-4; TRBD1 aligns across 9 bases. Per germline, CDR1 LNHDA and CDR2 SQIVND (reference sequence). The CDR3 spans 16 residues. After removal of 4 bases from V and 2 bases from J, the junction contained 5 bases not matched to a gene. CDR3 protein: CASSRGQGGTNEKLFF. The CDR3 DNA follows: TGTGCCAGTAGTAGGGGACAGGGTGGTACTAATGAAAAACTGTTTTTT.

V gene TRBV4-2 combines with J gene TRBJ2-3; 13 bases agree with TRBD2. Germline V gene data show CDR1 as LGHNA and CDR2 as YNFKEQ. This CDR3 region has 17 residues. Trimming cost V 1 base and J 6 bases; bases outside gene matches: 7. The CDR3 DNA is TGTGCCAGCAGCCAAGTGACTAGCGGGGGGCCAGCGGATACGCAGTATTTT. Protein product: CASSQVTSGGPADTQYF.

V gene TRBV7-3 combines with J gene TRBJ2-7, with 9 nucleotides matching TRBD1. The trim removed 5 bases at V and 5 bases at J, leaving 1 base unmatched. Germline CDR1 SGHTA, CDR2 FQGTGA. This CDR3 has 12 residues. As DNA, the CDR3 is TGTGCCAGCAGCAGGGACAGGGACGAGCAGTACTTC. Encoded protein: CASSRDRDEQYF.

This chain links TRBV3-1 (or the pseudogene TRBV3-2) with TRBJ1-2; maybe TRBD1 (5 bases). The germline V and J ends were trimmed by 2 bases and 4 bases, with 14 bases remaining between them. The germline gives CDR1 LGHDT, CDR2 YNNKEL (reference sequence). CDR3 length: 15 amino acids. The CDR3 loop reads CASSQNPLDSYGYTF. The CDR3 nucleotides are TGTGCCAGCAGCCAAAACCCCTTAGACAGCTATGGCTACACCTTC.